One sample yielded the 19 T cell receptor beta chains listed below, sequenced in a study of CD8 T cells in Susac syndrome. Random hexamers served to reverse transcribe about 0.5 to 1 ug RNA. Using its own MiXCR run on the immunoSEQ multiplex PCR reads, TCRdb lists one record per CDR3 protein. The sample has about 150,000 distinct CDR3 sequences; approximately 93% are singletons. Input material: CD8+ T cells from PBMCs. All receptors derive from a human donor with multiple sclerosis.

The chain employs TRBV20-1 and TRBJ2-1; 9 nucleotides line up with TRBD2. The CDR3 extends over 15 amino acids. V was pared by 1 base and J by 3 bases, with 4 bases of the junction left unmatched. Germline CDR1 reads DFQATT; CDR2 reads SNEGSKA (reference sequence). CDR3 nucleotides: TGCAGTGCTAGAGGGGTGACTAGCGGCTACAATGAGCAGTTCTTC. Residues: CSARGVTSGYNEQFF.

The chain joins TRBV3-1 to TRBJ2-5; possible D gene TRBD1, 5 bases. The CDR3 covers 18 residues. With 3 bases removed from V and 0 bases from J, the gap between germline ends came to 20 bases. Germline V gene lookup returns CDR1 LGHDT and CDR2 YNNKEL (reference sequence). CDR3 sequence reads: CASSHPPQGTRYQETQYF. CDR3 coding DNA: TGTGCCAGCAGCCACCCACCCCAGGGAACCAGGTACCAAGAGACCCAGTACTTC.

The rearrangement joins TRBV6-5 to TRBJ2-2; 7 bases agree with TRBD2. The germline V gene has CDR1 MNHEY and CDR2 SVGAGI. This CDR3 spans 15 amino acids. J was trimmed by 6 bases and V by 2 bases; bases with no gene match: 6. Here the CDR3 DNA reads TGTGCCAGCAGTTACCGCAGCGGGGTTTCCGGGGAGCTGTTTTTT. As protein: CASSYRSGVSGELFF.

The rearrangement uses TRBV7-9 and TRBJ1-6; tentative D call: TRBD1 (5 bases). Germline CDR1 SEHNR, CDR2 FQNEAQ (reference sequence). CDR3 length equals 15 residues. V lost 1 base to trimming and J lost 6 bases, with 10 bases between them. Here the CDR3 DNA reads TGTGCCAGCAGCTTAGTTCAGGGTTCTAATTCACCCCTCCACTTT. This gives the protein CASSLVQGSNSPLHF.

This chain joins TRBV25-1 and TRBJ2-1; D might be TRBD1 (5 bases). Germline CDR1 MGHDK, CDR2 SYGVNS. Deletions cut 3 bases from V and 8 bases from J, with 8 bases between. This CDR3 contains 12 residues. The chain's CDR3 is CASSDQGHEQFF. CDR3 DNA: TGTGCCAGCAGTGACCAGGGCCATGAGCAGTTCTTC.

This clonotype showed up just once. This chain uses TRBV9 with TRBJ2-2; D remains unclear. Trimming left V 2 bases short and J 7 bases short, with 9 bases between. Germline CDR1 SGDLS, CDR2 YYNGEE. This CDR3 is 13 amino acids long. The CDR3 bases are TGTGCCAGCAGCGTCGCGTTTGGCGGGGAGCTGTTTTTT. It yields the protein CASSVAFGGELFF.

This chain joins TRBV12-3 or TRBV12-4 and TRBJ1-2; no clear D gene. The CDR3 length is 15 residues. V lost 5 bases to trimming and J lost 6 bases, with 19 bases between them. CDR3 nucleotides: TGTGCCAGCAGTCCTCGGGTCCGGGGAGGCGATGGCTACACCTTC. Amino acid sequence: CASSPRVRGGDGYTF.

The rearrangement uses TRBV10-3 and TRBJ1-1; tentatively, D is TRBD1 (5 bases). The CDR3 extends over 14 amino acids. Germline lookup yields CDR1 ENHRY and CDR2 SYGVKD. With 2 bases removed from V and 4 bases from J, the gap between germline ends came to 11 bases. The CDR3 is CAISEQGEGTEAFF. Written as DNA, the CDR3 is TGTGCCATCAGTGAGCAGGGAGAAGGCACTGAAGCTTTCTTT.

This clonotype was counted a single time. The rearrangement joins TRBV9 to TRBJ2-3, with 7 bases aligning to TRBD1. Germline values: CDR1 SGDLS, CDR2 YYNGEE. The CDR3 loop spans 15 amino acids. Trimming took 3 bases from V and 1 from J; bases not matched to a gene: 5. The CDR3 region has the DNA TGTGCCAGCAGCGCGCACAGGGGTGGCACAGATACGCAGTATTTT. Amino acids: CASSAHRGGTDTQYF.

The V and J genes are TRBV25-1 and TRBJ2-7; a weak D match, TRBD1 (5 bases). The V and J ends lost 5 bases and 0 bases respectively, with 14 bases between them. Germline V gene lookup returns CDR1 MGHDK and CDR2 SYGVNS. This CDR3 contains 15 residues. This chain's CDR3 is CASSSPGRASYEQYF. CDR3 sequence (DNA): TGTGCCAGCAGTTCCCCAGGGCGAGCCTCCTACGAGCAGTACTTC.

This clonotype ranks as medium-sized. A junction end diverges from the germline sequence, so it may reflect a read error. This chain uses TRBV4-1 with TRBJ2-7; TRBD1 matches 10 bases. CDR3 size: 14 residues. Per the germline V gene, CDR1 is MGHRA and CDR2 is YSYEKL. Here the CDR3 reads CASSPGQGAYEQYF. The CDR3 DNA reads as TGTGCCAGCAGCCCCGGACAGGGGGCCTACGAGCAGTACTTC.

This chain uses TRBV19 with TRBJ2-3; 14 positions agree with TRBD2. V was clipped by 5 bases and J by 5 bases; unmatched bases: 12. The CDR3 runs to 18 residues. Per germline, CDR1 LNHDA and CDR2 SQIVND (reference sequence). The CDR3 loop is CASSSRTSGGPRGDTQYF. For the CDR3, the DNA is TGTGCCAGTAGTTCCCGGACTAGCGGGGGGCCCCGGGGAGATACGCAGTATTTT. The variable domain in full, with the rest retrieved from reference TRBV19 and TRBJ2-3, is DGGITQSPKYLFRKEGQNVTLSCEQNLNHDAMYWYRQDPGQGLRLIYYSQIVNDFQKGDIAEGYSVSREKKESFPLTVTSAQKNPTAFYLCASSSRTSGGPRGDTQYFGPGTRLTVL.

This chain connects TRBV5-6 to TRBJ1-5; tentative D call: TRBD1 (6 bases). Germline CDR1 and CDR2: SGHDT and YYEEEE. The V gene lost 4 bases and the J gene lost 2 bases, with 16 bases spanning the gap. This CDR3 contains 16 residues. The CDR3 protein is CASSGGGQPRNQPQHF. CDR3 sequence (DNA): TGTGCCAGCAGCGGCGGCGGACAGCCGCGCAATCAGCCCCAGCATTTT.

This chain uses TRBV7-6 with TRBJ2-7; 10 bases are shared with TRBD1. Germline values: CDR1 SGHVS, CDR2 FNYEAQ. The CDR3 length is 14 residues. J was trimmed by 7 bases and V by 7 bases; bases with no gene match: 10. Written as DNA, the CDR3 is TGTGCCAGCACGACCGGACAGGGGGTGGGGGAGCAGTACTTC. Amino acid sequence: CASTTGQGVGEQYF.

The V call is TRBV7-8, the J call TRBJ1-6; D perhaps matches TRBD1 (6 bases). Deletions cut 2 bases from V and 10 bases from J, with 18 bases between. From germline, CDR1 is SGHVS and CDR2 FQNEAQ. This CDR3 is built from 16 residues. The CDR3 nucleotides are TGTGCCAGCAGCTTATTGTCGAGGACAGTTGGGTCACCCCTCCACTTT. Its protein is CASSLLSRTVGSPLHF.

The J gene is TRBJ2-2, the V gene TRBV30, with D perhaps matching TRBD2 (5 bases). The germline CDR1 and CDR2 sequences are GTSNPN and SVGIG (reference sequence). V lost 5 bases to trimming and J lost 4 bases, with 17 bases between them. The CDR3 consists of 15 residues. The CDR3 sequence is CAWVLAGRSTGELFF. In DNA form, the CDR3 reads TGTGCCTGGGTTTTGGCGGGCAGGTCCACCGGGGAGCTGTTTTTT.

The chain combines TRBV13 with TRBJ2-1, with D perhaps being TRBD1 or TRBD2 (5 bases each). There are 14 residues in the CDR3. Germline loops: CDR1 PRHDT, CDR2 FYEKMQ (reference sequence). Trimming removed 5 bases from V and 1 base from J, with 9 bases in between. DNA for the CDR3: TGTGCCAGCAGCCTCGGGGCTTCCTACAATGAGCAGTTCTTC. Its protein is CASSLGASYNEQFF.

This clonotype was counted once. This chain links TRBV11-2 with TRBJ2-1; a possible D gene is TRBD1 (6 bases). The CDR3 has 16 residues. CDR1 and CDR2 (germline): SGHAT, FQNNGV. The V and J ends lost 5 bases and 1 base respectively, with 15 bases between them. CDR3 in DNA: TGTGCCAGCAGCCCGGCCGGGACACCTTCCTACAATGAGCAGTTCTTC. Translating it yields CASSPAGTPSYNEQFF.

The chain couples TRBV9 to TRBJ2-1, with unresolved D. Per germline, CDR1 SGDLS and CDR2 YYNGEE. The CDR3 spans 13 residues. The V end lost 3 bases, the J end lost 6 bases, and 10 bases lay between the germline ends. CDR3 bases: TGTGCCAGCAGCGACCCAACGAGCAATGAGCAGTTCTTC. This codes for CASSDPTSNEQFF. Filled out from reference TRBV9 and TRBJ2-1, the complete variable domain reads DSGVTQTPKHLITATGQRVTLRCSPRSGDLSVYWYQQSLDQGLQFLIQYYNGEERAKGNILERFSAQQFPDLHSELNLSSLELGDSALYFCASSDPTSNEQFFGPGTRLTVL.